Sequencing of this TCR beta chain was carried out in a study of shared T cell receptors in the human thymus (dated by TCRdb to about 2021). Notes on the research overall: The study examined how self-reactive, shared T-cell receptor alpha chains are generated in the human thymus.

The germline V gene encodes CDR1 SGHDT and CDR2 YYEEEE. From the cysteine up to the phenylalanine, the CDR3 has a length of 15 residues. The entry retains the CDR3 DNA only, 45 bases that are in frame from base 1. V lost 5 bases and J lost 9 bases; the stretch between them is 21 bases long. As to this clone: Its antigen is currently not known. One base away there is no much larger clone; base qualities are not given.

Libraries were made using the immunoSEQ multiplex PCR assay. TCRdb obtained this table from immuneACCESS and retained in-frame rearrangements with V and J assigned. These tables miss some clones; where compared with another copy, unresolved V genes account for less than half of the shortfall, and the remainder is unexplained. The sample data list about 380,000 clones, and 85% to 95% of these were observed just once. 0.015% to 0.02% of the sample rests with the top ten. The TCR sequence derives from a human donor. The sequence links TRBV5-6 to TRBJ2-1, with the D call perhaps TRBD1 or TRBD2, as 5 bases match in each case. The sequencing sample was made of thymocytes. The CDR3 region reads CASSPSESGGGEQFF. The DNA is TGTGCCAGCAGTCCCTCGGAGAGCGGTGGGGGTGAGCAGTTCTTC.